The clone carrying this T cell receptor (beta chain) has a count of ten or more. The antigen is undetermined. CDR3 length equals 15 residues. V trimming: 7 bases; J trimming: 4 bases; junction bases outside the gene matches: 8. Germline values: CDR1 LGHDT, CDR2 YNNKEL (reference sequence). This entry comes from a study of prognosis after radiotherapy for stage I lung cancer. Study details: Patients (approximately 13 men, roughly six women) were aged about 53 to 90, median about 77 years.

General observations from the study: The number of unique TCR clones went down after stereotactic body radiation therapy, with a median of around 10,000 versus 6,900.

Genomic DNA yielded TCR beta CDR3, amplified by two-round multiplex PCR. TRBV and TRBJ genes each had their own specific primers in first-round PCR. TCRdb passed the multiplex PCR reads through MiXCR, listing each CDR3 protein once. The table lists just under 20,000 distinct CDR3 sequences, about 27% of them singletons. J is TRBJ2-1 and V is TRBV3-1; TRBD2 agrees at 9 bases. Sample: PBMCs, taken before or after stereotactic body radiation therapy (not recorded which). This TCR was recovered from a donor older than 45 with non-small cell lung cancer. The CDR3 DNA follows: TGTGCCAGCACTAAGACTAGCGGAGAATACAATGAGCAGTTCTTC. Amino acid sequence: CASTKTSGEYNEQFF.